The rows below give T cell receptor beta chains drawn from one sample of a study of T-cell reconstitution after alpha-beta-depleted transplantation in children. TCRdb redid the calling of the PCR reads with MiXCR, one entry per CDR3 protein. The sample includes around 670,000 distinct CDR3 sequences, 13% of them seen just once. Sequences were derived from PBMCs, sampled before TCRalphabeta/CD19-depleted stem cell transplant. The receptors come from a girl aged 2 to 9 with congenital amegakaryocytic thrombocytopenia, due to receive a stem cell transplant. CDR3s include the opening cysteine and the closing phenylalanine or tryptophan. D genes are given only for firm matches. Size is omitted from some rows. Given values are once, few, many or a class for expanded clones.

d_call	v_call	clone_size	j_call	cdr3_aa
NA	TRBV29-1	NA	TRBJ1-2	CSVDLGGPYGYTF
TRBD2	TRBV27	few	TRBJ2-7	CASSFSGTSGAYEQYF
TRBD2	TRBV5-1	many	TRBJ2-5	CASRRAGGVKETQYF
TRBD2	TRBV20-1	NA	TRBJ2-7	CSALTSGNTYEQYF
NA	TRBV28	NA	TRBJ1-5	CASGSSGGGGNQPQHF
NA	TRBV20-1	many	TRBJ2-7	CSARPPTGLYEQYF
NA	TRBV28	few	TRBJ2-3	CASSLGTPTDTQYF
NA	TRBV9	many	TRBJ2-7	CASQPGASSYEQYF
TRBD2	TRBV12-3/TRBV12-4	few	TRBJ2-7	CASSSTSGVNYEQYF
NA	TRBV20-1	NA	TRBJ2-3	CSARSPGTSTDTQYF
NA	TRBV20-1	many	TRBJ2-7	CSARGVSVYEQYF
TRBD2	TRBV27	NA	TRBJ2-5	CASSSSASGVGETQYF
TRBD2	TRBV5-1	many	TRBJ2-1	CASSSGLAGGPRSYNEQFF